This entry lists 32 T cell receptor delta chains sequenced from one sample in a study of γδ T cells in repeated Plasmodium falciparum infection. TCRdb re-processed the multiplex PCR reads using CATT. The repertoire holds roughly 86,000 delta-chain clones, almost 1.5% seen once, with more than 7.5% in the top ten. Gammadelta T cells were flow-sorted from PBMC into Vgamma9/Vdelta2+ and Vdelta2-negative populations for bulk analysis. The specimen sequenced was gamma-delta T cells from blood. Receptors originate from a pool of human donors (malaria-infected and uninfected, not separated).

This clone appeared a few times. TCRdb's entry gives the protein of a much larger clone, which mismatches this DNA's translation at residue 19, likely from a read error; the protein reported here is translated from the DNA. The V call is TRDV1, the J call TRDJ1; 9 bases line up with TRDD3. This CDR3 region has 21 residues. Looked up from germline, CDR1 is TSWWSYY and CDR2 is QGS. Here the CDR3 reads CALGELKSFLKYWGDTDKPIF. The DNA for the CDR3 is TGTGCTCTTGGGGAACTGAAGAGCTTCCTAAAGTACTGGGGGGATACCGATAAACCCATCTTT.

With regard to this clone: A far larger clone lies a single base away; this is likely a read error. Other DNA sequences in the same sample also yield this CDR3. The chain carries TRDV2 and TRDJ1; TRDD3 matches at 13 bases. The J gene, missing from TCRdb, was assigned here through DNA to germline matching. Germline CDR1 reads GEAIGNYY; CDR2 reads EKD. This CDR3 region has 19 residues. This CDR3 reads CACDDLLGDTPAYTDKLIF. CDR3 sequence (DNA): TGTGCTTGTGACGATTTACTGGGGGATACGCCCGCGTACACCGATAAACTCATCTTT.

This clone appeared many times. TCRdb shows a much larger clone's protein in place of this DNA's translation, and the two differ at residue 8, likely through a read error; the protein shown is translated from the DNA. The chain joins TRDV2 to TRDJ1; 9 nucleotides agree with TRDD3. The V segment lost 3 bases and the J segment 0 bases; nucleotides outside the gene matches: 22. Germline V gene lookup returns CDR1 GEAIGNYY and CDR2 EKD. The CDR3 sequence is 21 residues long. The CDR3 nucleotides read TGTGCCTGTGACCAGGGACAATCACTGGGGGACCACTTAAGTAACACCGATAAACTCATCTTT. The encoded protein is CACDQGQSLGDHLSNTDKLIF.

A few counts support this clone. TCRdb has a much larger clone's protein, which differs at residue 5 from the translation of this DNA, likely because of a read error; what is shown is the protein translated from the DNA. CDR3 amino acids: CAFRRAWVPWEAGKLIF. The CDR3 bases are TGTGCCTTCCGTAGGGCTTGGGTCCCATGGGAGGCCGGTAAACTCATCTTT. The chain is built from TRDV3 and TRDJ1; no definite D call. The J gene, not given by TCRdb, was assigned here from a germline match of the nucleotide sequence. Germline values: CDR1 TVYSNPD, CDR2 GDNSRS (reference sequence). The CDR3 totals 17 residues. Between the trimmed V and J ends, which lost 3 bases and 7 bases, there was a span of 30 bases.

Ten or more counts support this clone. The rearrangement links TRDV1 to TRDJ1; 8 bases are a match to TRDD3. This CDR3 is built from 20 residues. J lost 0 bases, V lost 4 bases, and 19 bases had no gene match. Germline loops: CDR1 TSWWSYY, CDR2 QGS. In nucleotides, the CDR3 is TGTGCTCTTGGGGGCCGTAGAAACTACGCGGGTGGGGGATACACCGATAAACTCATCTTT. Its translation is CALGGRRNYAGGGYTDKLIF.

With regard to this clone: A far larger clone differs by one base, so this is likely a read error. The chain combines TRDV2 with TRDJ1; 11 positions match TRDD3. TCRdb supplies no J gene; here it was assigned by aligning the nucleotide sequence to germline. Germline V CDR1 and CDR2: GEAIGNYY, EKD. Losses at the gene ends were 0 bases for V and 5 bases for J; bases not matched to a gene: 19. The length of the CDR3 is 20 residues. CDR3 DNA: TGTGCCTGTGACACCGGCCTTCGGGGATTGGGGGATACGAGCACTGATAAACTCATCTTT. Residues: CACDTGLRGLGDTSTDKLIF.

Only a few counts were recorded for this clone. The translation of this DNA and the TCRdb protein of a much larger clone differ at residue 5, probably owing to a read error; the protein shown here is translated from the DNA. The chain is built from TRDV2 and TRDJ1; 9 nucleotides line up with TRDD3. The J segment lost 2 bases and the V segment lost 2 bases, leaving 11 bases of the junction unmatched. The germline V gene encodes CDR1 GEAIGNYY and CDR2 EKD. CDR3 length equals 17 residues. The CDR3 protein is CACDIVGLGDPTDKLIF. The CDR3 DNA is TGTGCCTGTGACATCGTGGGCCTGGGGGATCCTACCGATAAACTCATCTTT.

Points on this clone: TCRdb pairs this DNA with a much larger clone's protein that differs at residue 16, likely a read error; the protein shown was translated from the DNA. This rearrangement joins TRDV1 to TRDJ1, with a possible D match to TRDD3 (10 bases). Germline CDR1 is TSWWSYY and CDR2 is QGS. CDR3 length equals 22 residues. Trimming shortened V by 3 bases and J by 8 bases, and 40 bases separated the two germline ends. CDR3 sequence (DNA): TGTGCTCTTGGGGATCCGAGCCTTCCTACGTACTGGGGGATTAGAATGTCCCCCAAACTCATCTTT. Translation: CALGDPSLPTYWGIRMSPKLIF.

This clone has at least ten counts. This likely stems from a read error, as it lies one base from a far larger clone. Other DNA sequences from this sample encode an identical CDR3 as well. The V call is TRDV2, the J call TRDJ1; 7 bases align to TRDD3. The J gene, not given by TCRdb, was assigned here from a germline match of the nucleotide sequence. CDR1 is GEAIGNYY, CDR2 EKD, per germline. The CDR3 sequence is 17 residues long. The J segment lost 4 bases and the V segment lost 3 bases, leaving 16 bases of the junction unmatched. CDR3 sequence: CACDSVLGIPSGDKLIF. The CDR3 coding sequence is TGTGCCTGTGACTCAGTACTGGGGATCCCTTCGGGCGATAAACTCATCTTT.

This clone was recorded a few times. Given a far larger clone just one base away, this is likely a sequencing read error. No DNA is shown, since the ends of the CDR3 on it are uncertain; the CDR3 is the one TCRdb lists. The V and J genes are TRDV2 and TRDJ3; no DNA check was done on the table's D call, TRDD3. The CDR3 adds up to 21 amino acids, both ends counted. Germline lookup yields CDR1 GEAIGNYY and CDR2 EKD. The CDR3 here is CACDVPDWGFGSSWDTRQMFF.

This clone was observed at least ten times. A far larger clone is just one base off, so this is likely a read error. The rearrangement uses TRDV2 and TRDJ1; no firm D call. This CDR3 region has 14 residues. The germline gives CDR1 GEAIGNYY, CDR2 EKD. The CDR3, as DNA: TGTGCCTGTGACACCGGTACCTGCACCGATAAACTCACCTTT. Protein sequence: CACDTGTCTDKLTF.

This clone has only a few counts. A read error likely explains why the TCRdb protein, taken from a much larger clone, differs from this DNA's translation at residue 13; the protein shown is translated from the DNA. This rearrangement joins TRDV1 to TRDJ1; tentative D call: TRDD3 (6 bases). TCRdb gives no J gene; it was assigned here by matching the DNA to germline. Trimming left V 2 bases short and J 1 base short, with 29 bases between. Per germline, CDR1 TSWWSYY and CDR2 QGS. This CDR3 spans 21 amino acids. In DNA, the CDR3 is TGTGCTCTTGGGGAATTTAGCCCAGCACACCGGGGATCCAGATTCACCGATAAACTCATCTTT. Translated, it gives CALGEFSPAHRGSRFTDKLIF.

CDR3 in amino acids: CALGDASGFGGHWDGTRETDKLIF. The CDR3 DNA follows: TGTGCTCTTGGGGACGCCTCCGGTTTCGGCGGCCACTGGGACGGGACGAGGGAAACCGATAAACTCATCTTT. V usage is TRDV1 and J usage is TRDJ1; perhaps TRDD3 as D (6 bases). The J gene was not available in TCRdb and was assigned here by matching the DNA to germline segments. CDR1 TSWWSYY and CDR2 QGS come from the germline V gene. The CDR3 contains 24 residues. The V end lost 3 bases, the J end lost 2 bases, and 40 bases lay between the germline ends.

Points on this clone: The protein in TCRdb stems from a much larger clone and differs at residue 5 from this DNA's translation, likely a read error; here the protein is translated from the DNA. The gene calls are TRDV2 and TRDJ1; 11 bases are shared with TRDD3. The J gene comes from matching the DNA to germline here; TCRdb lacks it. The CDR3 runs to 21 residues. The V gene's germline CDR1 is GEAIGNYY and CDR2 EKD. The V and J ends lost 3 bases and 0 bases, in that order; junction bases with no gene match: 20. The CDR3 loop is CACDAAYWGIDSPIDTDKLIF. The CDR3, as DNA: TGTGCCTGTGACGCGGCGTACTGGGGGATAGACTCCCCTATCGACACCGATAAACTCATCTTT.

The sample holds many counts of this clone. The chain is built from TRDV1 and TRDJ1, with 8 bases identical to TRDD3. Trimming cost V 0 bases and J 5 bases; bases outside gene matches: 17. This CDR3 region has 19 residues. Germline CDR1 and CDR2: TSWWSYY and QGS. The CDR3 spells CALGELLNSFWDTGDKLIF. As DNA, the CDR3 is TGTGCTCTTGGGGAACTTCTTAACTCCTTCTGGGATACGGGAGATAAACTCATCTTT.

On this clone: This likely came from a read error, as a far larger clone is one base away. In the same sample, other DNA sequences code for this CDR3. CDR3 residues: CACWHPTSSRSTGGYFTDKLIF. CDR3 in DNA: TGTGCCTGTTGGCATCCTACGTCCTCTAGGTCTACTGGGGGATATTTTACCGATAAACTCATCTTT. The V and J genes are TRDV2 and TRDJ1, with 11 bases lining up with TRDD3. The CDR3 is 22 amino acids. The germline gives CDR1 GEAIGNYY, CDR2 EKD. V was clipped by 6 bases and J by 2 bases; unmatched bases: 28.

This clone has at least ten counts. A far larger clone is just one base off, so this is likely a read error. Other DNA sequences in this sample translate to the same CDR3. The CDR3 nucleotides read TGTGCCTGTGACGAGGGTACTGGGGTCGACACCGATAAGCTCATCTTT. Its translation is CACDEGTGVDTDKLIF. The chain is built from TRDV2 and TRDJ1; 7 nucleotides line up with TRDD3. The length of the CDR3 is 16 residues. The germline V gene encodes CDR1 GEAIGNYY and CDR2 EKD.

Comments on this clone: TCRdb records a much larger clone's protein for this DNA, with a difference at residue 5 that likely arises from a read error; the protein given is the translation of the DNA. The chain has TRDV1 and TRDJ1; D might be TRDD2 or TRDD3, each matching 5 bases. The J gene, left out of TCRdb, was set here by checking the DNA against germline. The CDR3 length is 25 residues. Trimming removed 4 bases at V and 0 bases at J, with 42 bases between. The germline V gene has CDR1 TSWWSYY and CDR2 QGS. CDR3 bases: TGTGCTCTTGGGGGACTGTTGACAGCCCTACCCGGTGTACTGGAGGTCACACTGTACACCGATAAACTCATCTTT. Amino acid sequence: CALGGLLTALPGVLEVTLYTDKLIF.

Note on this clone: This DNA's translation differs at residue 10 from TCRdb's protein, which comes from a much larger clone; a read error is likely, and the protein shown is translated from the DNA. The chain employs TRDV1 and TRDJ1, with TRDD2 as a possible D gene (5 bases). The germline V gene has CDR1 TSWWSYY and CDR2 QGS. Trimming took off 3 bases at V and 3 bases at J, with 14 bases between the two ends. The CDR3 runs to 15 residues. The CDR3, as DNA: TGTGCTCTTGGGGATAGACCCTTCTACGCCGATAAACTCATCTTT. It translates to CALGDRPFYADKLIF.

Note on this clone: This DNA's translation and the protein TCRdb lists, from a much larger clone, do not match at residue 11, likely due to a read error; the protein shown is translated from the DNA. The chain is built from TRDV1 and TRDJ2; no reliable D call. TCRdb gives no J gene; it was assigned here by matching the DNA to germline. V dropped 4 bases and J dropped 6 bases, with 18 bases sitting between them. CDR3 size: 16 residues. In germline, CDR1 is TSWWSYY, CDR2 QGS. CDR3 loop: CALGAPPGSVAAQLFF. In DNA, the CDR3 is TGTGCTCTTGGGGCCCCGCCCGGGAGCGTGGCAGCACAACTCTTCTTT.

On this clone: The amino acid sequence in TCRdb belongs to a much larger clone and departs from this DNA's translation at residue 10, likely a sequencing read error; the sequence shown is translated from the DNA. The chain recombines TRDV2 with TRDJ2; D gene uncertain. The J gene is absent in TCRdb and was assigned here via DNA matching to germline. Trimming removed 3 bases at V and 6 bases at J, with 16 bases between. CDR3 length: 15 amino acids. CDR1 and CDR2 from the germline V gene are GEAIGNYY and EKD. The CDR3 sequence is CACDPRSGPAAQLFF. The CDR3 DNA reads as TGTGCCTGTGACCCTCGGAGCGGTCCGGCAGCACAACTCTTCTTT.

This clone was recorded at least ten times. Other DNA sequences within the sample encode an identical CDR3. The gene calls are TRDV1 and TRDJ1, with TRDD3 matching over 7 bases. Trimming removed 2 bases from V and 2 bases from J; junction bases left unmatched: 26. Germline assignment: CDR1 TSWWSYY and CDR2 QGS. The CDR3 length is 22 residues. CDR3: CALGEDRASYWGPQVCTDKLIF. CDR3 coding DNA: TGTGCTCTTGGGGAAGATCGAGCTTCGTACTGGGGTCCCCAAGTTTGTACCGATAAACTCATCTTT.

The CDR3 sequence: CALGEGLGFLHVWGRPPYTDKLIF. The CDR3 DNA reads TGTGCTCTTGGGGAAGGACTCGGCTTCCTCCATGTCTGGGGAAGACCCCCGTACACCGATAAACTCATCTTT. The chain couples TRDV1 to TRDJ1; the D call may be TRDD2 or TRDD3 (6 bases each). TCRdb gives no J gene; it was assigned here by matching the DNA to germline. This CDR3 contains 24 residues. Per germline, CDR1 TSWWSYY and CDR2 QGS. V was shortened by 2 bases and J by 0 bases, with 37 bases between the two germline ends.

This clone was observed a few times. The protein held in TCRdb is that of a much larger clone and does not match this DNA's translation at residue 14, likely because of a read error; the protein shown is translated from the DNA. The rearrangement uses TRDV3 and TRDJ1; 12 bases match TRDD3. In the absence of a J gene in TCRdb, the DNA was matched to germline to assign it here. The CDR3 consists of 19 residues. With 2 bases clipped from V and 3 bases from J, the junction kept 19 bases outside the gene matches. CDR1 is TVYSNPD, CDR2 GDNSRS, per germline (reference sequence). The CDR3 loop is CAFRGGTGGYRWYADKLIF. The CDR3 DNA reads TGTGCCTTTCGCGGGGGTACTGGGGGATACCGATGGTACGCCGATAAACTCATCTTT.

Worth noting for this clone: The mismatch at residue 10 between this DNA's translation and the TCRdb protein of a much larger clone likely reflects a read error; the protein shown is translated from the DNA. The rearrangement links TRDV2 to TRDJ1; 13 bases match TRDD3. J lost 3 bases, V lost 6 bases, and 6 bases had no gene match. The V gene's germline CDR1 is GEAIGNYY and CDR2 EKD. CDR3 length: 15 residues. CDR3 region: CACTTGGYGADKLIF. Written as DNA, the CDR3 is TGTGCCTGTACCACTGGGGGATACGGCGCCGATAAACTCATCTTT.

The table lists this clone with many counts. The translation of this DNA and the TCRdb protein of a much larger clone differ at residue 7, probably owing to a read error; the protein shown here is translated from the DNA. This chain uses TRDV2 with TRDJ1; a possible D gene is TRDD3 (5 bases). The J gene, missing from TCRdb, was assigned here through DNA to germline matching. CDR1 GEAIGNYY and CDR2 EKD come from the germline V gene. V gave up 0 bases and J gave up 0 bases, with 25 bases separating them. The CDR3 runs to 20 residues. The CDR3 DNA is TGTGCCTGTGACACCGTGGAGGGGACTTCAAGGATCTCGTACACCGATAAACTCATCTTT. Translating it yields CACDTVEGTSRISYTDKLIF.

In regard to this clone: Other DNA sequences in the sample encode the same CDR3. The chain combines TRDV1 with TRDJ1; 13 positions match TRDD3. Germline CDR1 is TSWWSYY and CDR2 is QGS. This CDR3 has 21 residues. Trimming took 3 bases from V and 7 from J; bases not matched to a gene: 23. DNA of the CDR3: TGTGCTCTTGGGGAGCTACCGTCCTTCCTACTGGGGGATACGCTCTCCGGTAAACTCATCTTT. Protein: CALGELPSFLLGDTLSGKLIF.

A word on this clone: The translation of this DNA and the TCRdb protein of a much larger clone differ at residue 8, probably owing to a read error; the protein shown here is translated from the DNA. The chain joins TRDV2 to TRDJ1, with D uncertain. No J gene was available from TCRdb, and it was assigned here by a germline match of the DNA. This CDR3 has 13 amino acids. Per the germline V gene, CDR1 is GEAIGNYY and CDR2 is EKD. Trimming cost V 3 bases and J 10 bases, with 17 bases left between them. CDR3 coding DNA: TGTGCCTGTGACGAGGAGGCACGATTAGGACTCATCTTT. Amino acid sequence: CACDEEARLGLIF.

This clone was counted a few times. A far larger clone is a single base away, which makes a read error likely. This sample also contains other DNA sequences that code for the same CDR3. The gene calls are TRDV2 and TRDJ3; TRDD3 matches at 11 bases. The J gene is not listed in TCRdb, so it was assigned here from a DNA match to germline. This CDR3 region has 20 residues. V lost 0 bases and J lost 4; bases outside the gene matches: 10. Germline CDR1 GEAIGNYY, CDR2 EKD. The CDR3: CACDTGAGGYTSWDTRQMFF. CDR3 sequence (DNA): TGTGCCTGTGACACCGGTGCTGGGGGATACACCTCTTGGGACACCCGACAGATGTTTTTC.

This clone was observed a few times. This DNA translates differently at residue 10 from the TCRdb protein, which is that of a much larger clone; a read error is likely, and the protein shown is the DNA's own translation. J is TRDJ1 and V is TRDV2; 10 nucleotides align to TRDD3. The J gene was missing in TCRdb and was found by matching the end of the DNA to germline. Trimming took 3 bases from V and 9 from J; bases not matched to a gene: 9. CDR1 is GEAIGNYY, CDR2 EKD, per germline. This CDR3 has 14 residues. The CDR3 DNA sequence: TGTGCCTGTGACGCCGTACTGGGGGATGCGCAACTCATCTTT. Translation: CACDAVLGDAQLIF.

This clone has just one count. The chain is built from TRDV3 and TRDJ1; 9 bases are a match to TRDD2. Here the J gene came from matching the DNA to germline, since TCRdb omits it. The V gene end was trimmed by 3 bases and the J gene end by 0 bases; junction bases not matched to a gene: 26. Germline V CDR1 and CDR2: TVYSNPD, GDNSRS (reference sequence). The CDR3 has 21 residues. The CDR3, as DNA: TGTGCCTTCGTATGGCCTTCCTACCCGTCGGGGAACCGGGGTTACACCGATAAACTCATCTTT. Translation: CAFVWPSYPSGNRGYTDKLIF.

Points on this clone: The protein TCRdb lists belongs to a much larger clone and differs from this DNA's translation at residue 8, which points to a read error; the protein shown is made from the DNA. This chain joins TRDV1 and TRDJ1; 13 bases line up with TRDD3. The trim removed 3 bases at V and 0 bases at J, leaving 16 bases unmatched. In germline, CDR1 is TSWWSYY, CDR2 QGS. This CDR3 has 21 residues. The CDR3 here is CALGDLDDTGGYVIYTDKLIF. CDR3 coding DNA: TGTGCTCTTGGGGATCTGGACGATACTGGGGGATACGTCATATACACCGATAAACTCATCTTT.